This entry is about one T cell receptor beta chain. What it binds is not known. V lost 4 bases and J 6 bases, leaving 19 bases between the germline ends. Germline loops: CDR1 SGDLS, CDR2 YYNGEE. The CDR3 is 16 amino acids. This entry belongs to a study of beta chain features in type 1 diabetes. Of the isolated RNA, all was reverse transcribed, and so the sequenced material was expressed TCRB transcripts. Using immunoSEQ multiplex PCR, the repertoire was profiled, and TCRdb retains in-frame clones only, with some absent. Among tens of thousands of clones listed, around 69% were seen once. Study-wide results and limits: In type 1 diabetes patients, VDJ junctions had fewer insertions; deletions at these junctions were more frequent. Moderate yet significant TCRB CDR3 shortening was seen in Type 1 diabetes patients in all four CD4+ subsets.

Input material: Tregs from blood. This receptor was taken from a man between 18 and 35 years old with type 1 diabetes. The chain couples TRBV9 to TRBJ2-2; D remains unclear. The CDR3 sequence is CASSPHLASNSGELFF. The CDR3 coding sequence is TGTGCCAGCAGCCCACATTTGGCCTCAAATTCCGGGGAGCTGTTTTTT.